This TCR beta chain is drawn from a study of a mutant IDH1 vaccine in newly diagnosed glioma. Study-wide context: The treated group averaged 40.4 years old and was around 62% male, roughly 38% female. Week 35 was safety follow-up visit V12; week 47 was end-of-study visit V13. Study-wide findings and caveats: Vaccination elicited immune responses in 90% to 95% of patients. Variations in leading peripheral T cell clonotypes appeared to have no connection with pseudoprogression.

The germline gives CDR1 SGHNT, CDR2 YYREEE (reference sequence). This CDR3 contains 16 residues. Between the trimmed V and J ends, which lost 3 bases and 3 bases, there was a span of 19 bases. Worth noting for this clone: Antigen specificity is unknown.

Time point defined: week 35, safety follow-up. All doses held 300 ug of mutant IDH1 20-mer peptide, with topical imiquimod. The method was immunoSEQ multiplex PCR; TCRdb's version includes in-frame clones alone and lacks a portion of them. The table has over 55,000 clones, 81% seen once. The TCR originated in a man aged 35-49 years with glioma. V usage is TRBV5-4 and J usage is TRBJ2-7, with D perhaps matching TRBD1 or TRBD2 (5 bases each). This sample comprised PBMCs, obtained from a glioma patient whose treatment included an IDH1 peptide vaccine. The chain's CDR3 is CASSSTPRDPIYEQYF. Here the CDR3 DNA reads TGTGCCAGCAGCTCAACCCCCCGGGACCCGATCTACGAGCAGTACTTC.